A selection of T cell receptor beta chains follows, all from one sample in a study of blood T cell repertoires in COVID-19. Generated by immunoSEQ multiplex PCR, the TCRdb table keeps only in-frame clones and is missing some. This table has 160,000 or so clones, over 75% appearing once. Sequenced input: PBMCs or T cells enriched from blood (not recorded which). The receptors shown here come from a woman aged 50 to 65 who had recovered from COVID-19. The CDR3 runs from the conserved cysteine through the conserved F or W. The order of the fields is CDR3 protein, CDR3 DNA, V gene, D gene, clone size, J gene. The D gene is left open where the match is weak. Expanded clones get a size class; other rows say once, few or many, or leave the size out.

CDR3: CASGGSSYGYTF
DNA: TGTGCCAGCGGAGGTTCCTCCTATGGCTACACCTTC
V: TRBV25-1
D: .
size: .
J: TRBJ1-2

CDR3: CASSPTGFGNTIYF
DNA: TGTGCCAGCAGCCCGACAGGGTTCGGAAACACCATATATTTT
V: TRBV7-8
D: TRBD1
size: .
J: TRBJ1-3

CDR3: CASSPLRLDREQFF
DNA: TGTGCCAGCAGCCCCTTACGACTAGATCGGGAGCAGTTCTTC
V: TRBV14
D: .
size: .
J: TRBJ2-1

CDR3: CASSLVLAGNQGEQFF
DNA: TGCGCCAGCAGCTTGGTGCTAGCGGGGAACCAGGGTGAGCAGTTCTTC
V: TRBV5-1
D: TRBD2
size: few
J: TRBJ2-1

CDR3: CATSEVRRGGNQPQHF
DNA: TGTGCCACCAGTGAAGTACGCAGAGGGGGAAATCAGCCCCAGCATTTT
V: TRBV24-1
D: .
size: .
J: TRBJ1-5

CDR3: CASSLALDRSTYGYTF
DNA: TGTGCCAGCAGCTTAGCGCTGGACAGGTCGACCTATGGCTACACCTTC
V: TRBV7-6
D: TRBD1
size: .
J: TRBJ1-2

CDR3: CASKMGGDFETQYF
DNA: TGTGCCAGCAAAATGGGGGGGGATTTTGAGACCCAGTACTTC
V: TRBV2
D: TRBD2
size: once
J: TRBJ2-5

CDR3: CASSFRTDSTDTQYF
DNA: TGTGCCAGCAGCTTCCGGACAGACAGCACAGATACGCAGTATTTT
V: TRBV5-4
D: .
size: .
J: TRBJ2-3

CDR3: CASGRDRTYYGYTF
DNA: TGTGCTAGTGGTCGGGACAGGACTTACTATGGCTACACCTTC
V: TRBV12-5
D: TRBD1
size: .
J: TRBJ1-2

CDR3: CSVEAARGQGSPQYF
DNA: TGCAGCGTTGAAGCCGCCCGCGGACAGGGATCCCCCCAGTACTTC
V: TRBV29-1
D: TRBD1
size: .
J: TRBJ2-5

CDR3: CASSIQGRGLNYGYTF
DNA: TGTGCCAGTAGTATCCAAGGAAGGGGTCTGAACTATGGCTACACCTTC
V: TRBV19
D: .
size: .
J: TRBJ1-2

CDR3: CASSLAGFRSDGYTF
DNA: TGTGCCAGCAGCTTGGCCGGGTTTAGGTCGGATGGCTACACCTTC
V: TRBV5-5
D: .
size: .
J: TRBJ1-2

CDR3: CASSPSSYEQYF
DNA: TGTGCCAGCAGTCCTAGCTCCTACGAGCAGTACTTC
V: TRBV11-3
D: .
size: .
J: TRBJ2-7

CDR3: CASGTGGLARTGELFF
DNA: TGTGCCAGCGGTACCGGGGGACTAGCCAGGACCGGGGAGCTGTTTTTT
V: TRBV3-1/TRBV3-2
D: TRBD2
size: once
J: TRBJ2-2

CDR3: CASKPDRSSYNEQFF
DNA: TGTGCCAGTAAACCGGACAGGAGCTCCTACAATGAGCAGTTCTTC
V: TRBV19
D: TRBD1
size: .
J: TRBJ2-1

CDR3: CASSYSEAGNYGYTF
DNA: TGTGCCAGCAGTTACTCGGAAGCAGGGAACTATGGCTACACCTTC
V: TRBV6-5
D: .
size: few
J: TRBJ1-2

CDR3: CASSQGPAAQPQHF
DNA: TGCGCCAGCAGCCAAGGGCCCGCGGCTCAGCCCCAGCATTTT
V: TRBV4-3
D: .
size: .
J: TRBJ1-5

CDR3: CASSQGGVHNSPLHF
DNA: TGTGCCAGCAGCCAAGGGGGCGTGCATAATTCACCCCTCCACTTT
V: TRBV14
D: .
size: .
J: TRBJ1-6

CDR3: CASSIGAGGAHETQYF
DNA: TGTGCCAGTAGTATAGGGGCGGGGGGGGCTCACGAGACGCAGTATTTT
V: TRBV19
D: TRBD2
size: .
J: TRBJ2-3

CDR3: CASRATGMNTEAFF
DNA: TGTGCCAGCAGGGCGACAGGTATGAACACTGAAGCTTTCTTT
V: TRBV6-5
D: .
size: .
J: TRBJ1-1

CDR3: CATLAGGSDTQYF
DNA: TGTGCCACCTTAGCGGGGGGGTCAGATACGCAGTATTTT
V: TRBV10-3
D: TRBD2
size: .
J: TRBJ2-3

CDR3: CASSRAGGLTGELFF
DNA: TGTGCCAGCAGCCGAGCGGGGGGCTTAACCGGGGAGCTGTTTTTT
V: TRBV5-4
D: TRBD2
size: .
J: TRBJ2-2

CDR3: CASSLARAGGYTF
DNA: TGTGCCAGCAGCTTAGCGCGCGCAGGTGGCTACACCTTC
V: TRBV7-2
D: .
size: .
J: TRBJ1-2

CDR3: CASSLGGRTENIQYF
DNA: TGTGCCAGCAGCTTAGGGGGGAGGACCGAAAACATTCAGTACTTC
V: TRBV7-3
D: .
size: .
J: TRBJ2-4

CDR3: CASSAYRARSEKLFF
DNA: TGTGCCAGCAGTGCCTACAGGGCACGGTCTGAAAAACTGTTTTTT
V: TRBV27
D: .
size: .
J: TRBJ1-4

CDR3: CASSNSRSYNEQFF
DNA: TGTGCCAGCAGCAACAGCCGCTCCTACAATGAGCAGTTCTTC
V: TRBV28
D: .
size: once
J: TRBJ2-1

CDR3: CASRRQTYEQYF
DNA: TGTGCCAGCAGGCGACAGACCTACGAGCAGTACTTC
V: TRBV6-6
D: .
size: .
J: TRBJ2-7

CDR3: CASSIGAGPNEKLFF
DNA: TGTGCCAGCAGCATCGGGGCGGGACCTAATGAAAAACTGTTTTTT
V: TRBV7-9
D: .
size: .
J: TRBJ1-4

CDR3: CASSQAGGTENTGELFF
DNA: TGTGCCAGCAGCCAGGCGGGAGGGACTGAAAACACCGGGGAGCTGTTTTTT
V: TRBV4-2
D: TRBD2
size: .
J: TRBJ2-2

CDR3: CASSLDRGWNQPQHF
DNA: TGTGCCAGCAGTCTCGACAGGGGATGGAATCAGCCCCAGCATTTT
V: TRBV6-2/TRBV6-3
D: TRBD1
size: .
J: TRBJ1-5

CDR3: CATTDRVFTDTQYF
DNA: TGTGCCACTACGGACAGGGTGTTCACAGATACGCAGTATTTT
V: TRBV19
D: TRBD1
size: .
J: TRBJ2-3

CDR3: CASSSGTSGGAGDTQYF
DNA: TGCGCCAGCAGCTCAGGGACTAGCGGGGGGGCCGGAGATACGCAGTATTTT
V: TRBV5-1
D: TRBD2
size: .
J: TRBJ2-3

CDR3: CASSALAEQETQYF
DNA: TGTGCCAGCAGCGCGCTAGCGGAACAAGAGACCCAGTACTTC
V: TRBV9
D: TRBD2
size: .
J: TRBJ2-5

CDR3: CASSDRVSNQPQHF
DNA: TGTGCCAGCAGCGACAGGGTTAGCAATCAGCCCCAGCATTTT
V: TRBV2
D: TRBD1
size: .
J: TRBJ1-5

CDR3: CASSLWTGSYNEQFF
DNA: TGTGCCAGCAGCTTATGGACAGGGAGTTACAATGAGCAGTTCTTC
V: TRBV7-9
D: TRBD1
size: .
J: TRBJ2-1

CDR3: CASSASGRGWTGELFF
DNA: TGTGCCAGCAGCGCAAGCGGGAGGGGATGGACCGGGGAGCTGTTTTTT
V: TRBV11-2
D: TRBD2
size: .
J: TRBJ2-2

CDR3: CASSEGQGRIRQPQHF
DNA: TGTGCCAGCAGTGAAGGCCAGGGAAGAATCAGGCAGCCCCAGCATTTT
V: TRBV2
D: .
size: .
J: TRBJ1-5

CDR3: CASSYGGQGRTQYF
DNA: TGTGCCAGCAGTTACGGGGGACAGGGCAGGACCCAGTACTTC
V: TRBV6-2/TRBV6-3
D: TRBD1
size: .
J: TRBJ2-5

CDR3: CASSRKTGMIEAFF
DNA: TGTGCCAGCAGCCGAAAGACAGGGATGATTGAAGCTTTCTTT
V: TRBV7-8
D: TRBD1
size: .
J: TRBJ1-1

CDR3: CASSTGQGNDTF
DNA: TGTGCCAGCAGCACGGGACAGGGGAATGACACCTTC
V: TRBV12-3/TRBV12-4
D: TRBD1
size: .
J: TRBJ1-2

CDR3: CASSLGSTYEQFF
DNA: TGTGCCAGCAGCTTAGGATCAACATATGAGCAGTTCTTC
V: TRBV11-2
D: .
size: .
J: TRBJ2-1